These T cell receptor beta chains were read from a single sample in a study of cytomegalovirus exposure and HLA in healthy donors. TCRdb keeps only in-frame clones here, not all; method: immunoSEQ multiplex PCR. The sample carries 300,000 to 350,000 clones, approximately 86% recorded once. Sequencing was performed on PBMCs. These receptors were obtained from a young man in good health and CMV-seronegative. The CDR3 runs from the conserved cysteine through the conserved F or W. The D gene is left open where the match is weak. Not all rows give a size; the values are once, few, many and, for expanded clones, a class.

abundance: NA; v_gene: TRBV27; j_gene: TRBJ2-3; d_gene: NA; CDR3nt: TGTGCCAGCAGCAAACTATCGGGGTCAGATACGCAGTATTTT; CDR3aa: CASSKLSGSDTQYF
abundance: NA; v_gene: TRBV4-3; j_gene: TRBJ1-4; d_gene: NA; CDR3nt: TGCGCCAGCAGGGAATACAGAGCAACTAATGAAAAACTGTTTTTT; CDR3aa: CASREYRATNEKLFF
abundance: NA; v_gene: TRBV28; j_gene: TRBJ1-5; d_gene: NA; CDR3nt: TGTGCCAGCAGTTTTGTCTTGGGCGTTCTTGGGCAGCCCCAGCATTTT; CDR3aa: CASSFVLGVLGQPQHF
abundance: NA; v_gene: TRBV5-1; j_gene: TRBJ2-1; d_gene: NA; CDR3nt: TGCGCCAGCAGCTTGGCTTTCAATGAGCAGTTCTTC; CDR3aa: CASSLAFNEQFF
abundance: NA; v_gene: TRBV12-5; j_gene: TRBJ2-7; d_gene: NA; CDR3nt: TGTGCTAGTGGTTTTGGGACAAATACCTACGAGCAGTACTTC; CDR3aa: CASGFGTNTYEQYF
abundance: once; v_gene: TRBV5-1; j_gene: TRBJ2-7; d_gene: NA; CDR3nt: TGCGCCAGCAGCCCCCCTGGCAGGGAACCCTACGAGCAGTACTTC; CDR3aa: CASSPPGREPYEQYF
abundance: NA; v_gene: TRBV11-2; j_gene: TRBJ2-5; d_gene: NA; CDR3nt: TGTGCCAGCAGCTTAACAGTATTAACAACAGAGACCCAGTACTTC; CDR3aa: CASSLTVLTTETQYF
abundance: NA; v_gene: TRBV4-3; j_gene: TRBJ2-1; d_gene: TRBD2; CDR3nt: TGCGCCAGCAGCCAAGAATATAGCGGGGGGGCCCCTGAGCAGTTCTTC; CDR3aa: CASSQEYSGGAPEQFF
abundance: once; v_gene: TRBV5-5; j_gene: TRBJ1-2; d_gene: TRBD1; CDR3nt: TGTGCCAGCAGCGCCGGGACAGGGGTCTATGGCTACACCTTC; CDR3aa: CASSAGTGVYGYTF
abundance: NA; v_gene: TRBV2; j_gene: TRBJ1-5; d_gene: NA; CDR3nt: TGTGCCAGCAGTGAAGCGGTGGGAGGGTTTGGGGGCAATCAGCCCCAGCATTTT; CDR3aa: CASSEAVGGFGGNQPQHF
abundance: NA; v_gene: TRBV15; j_gene: TRBJ2-2; d_gene: NA; CDR3nt: TGTGCCACGCAGTATACCAACACCGGGGAGCTGTTTTTT; CDR3aa: CATQYTNTGELFF
abundance: NA; v_gene: TRBV6-5; j_gene: TRBJ1-2; d_gene: NA; CDR3nt: TGTGCCAGCGGGCGAGGGAGTAACTATGGCTACACCTTC; CDR3aa: CASGRGSNYGYTF
abundance: NA; v_gene: TRBV6-1; j_gene: TRBJ1-5; d_gene: TRBD1; CDR3nt: TGTGCCAGCAGCGATGACAGGGGGCGATCCCAGCCCCAGCATTTT; CDR3aa: CASSDDRGRSQPQHF
abundance: NA; v_gene: TRBV6-1; j_gene: TRBJ2-7; d_gene: NA; CDR3nt: TGTGCCAGCAGTGTGCAGGGTTGGCCCGGTGAGCAGTACTTC; CDR3aa: CASSVQGWPGEQYF
abundance: NA; v_gene: TRBV7-9; j_gene: TRBJ1-1; d_gene: NA; CDR3nt: TGTGCCAGCAGCACATACAGGGACGAGACTGAAGCTTTCTTT; CDR3aa: CASSTYRDETEAFF
abundance: NA; v_gene: TRBV29-1; j_gene: TRBJ1-2; d_gene: NA; CDR3nt: TGCAGCGTTGAAGATGACAGTGGCTATGGCTACACCTTC; CDR3aa: CSVEDDSGYGYTF
abundance: few; v_gene: TRBV6-4; j_gene: TRBJ1-6; d_gene: TRBD1; CDR3nt: TGTGCCAGCAGTGAGGGGACAGGAGGGTATTCACCCCTCCACTTT; CDR3aa: CASSEGTGGYSPLHF
abundance: NA; v_gene: TRBV6-5; j_gene: TRBJ1-2; d_gene: TRBD1; CDR3nt: TGTGCCAGTTACACAGGGGGTTATGGCTACACCTTC; CDR3aa: CASYTGGYGYTF
abundance: few; v_gene: TRBV30; j_gene: TRBJ1-5; d_gene: NA; CDR3nt: TGTGCCTGGAGTGTAGGGAACGGACTTCGGCAGCCCCAGCATTTT; CDR3aa: CAWSVGNGLRQPQHF
abundance: NA; v_gene: TRBV2; j_gene: TRBJ2-1; d_gene: TRBD2; CDR3nt: TGTGCCAGCGGGGGGGTCAGACTCAACTCCTACAATGAGCAGTTCTTC; CDR3aa: CASGGVRLNSYNEQFF
abundance: few; v_gene: TRBV27; j_gene: TRBJ2-7; d_gene: NA; CDR3nt: TGTGCCAGCAGTGGCAGGGGCAACTACGAGCAGTACTTC; CDR3aa: CASSGRGNYEQYF
abundance: NA; v_gene: TRBV4-1; j_gene: TRBJ1-3; d_gene: TRBD1; CDR3nt: TGCGCCAGCAGCCAAGGATTCTTTTCGGGACAGGGGTTTGGAAACACCATATATTTT; CDR3aa: CASSQGFFSGQGFGNTIYF
abundance: NA; v_gene: TRBV28; j_gene: TRBJ1-2; d_gene: TRBD1; CDR3nt: TGTGCCAGCAGTCCCCAGGGGGCTAACTATGGCTACACCTTC; CDR3aa: CASSPQGANYGYTF
abundance: NA; v_gene: TRBV6-5; j_gene: TRBJ1-1; d_gene: NA; CDR3nt: TGTGCCAGCAGACAAACAGAGATGTCTGAAGCTTTCTTT; CDR3aa: CASRQTEMSEAFF
abundance: few; v_gene: TRBV2; j_gene: TRBJ1-1; d_gene: NA; CDR3nt: TGTGCCAGCAGTGACGAGGGCCGGAACACTGAAGCTTTCTTT; CDR3aa: CASSDEGRNTEAFF
abundance: NA; v_gene: TRBV2; j_gene: TRBJ1-6; d_gene: NA; CDR3nt: TGTGCCAGCAGTGACCGGGTCTCCTATAATTCACCCCTCCACTTT; CDR3aa: CASSDRVSYNSPLHF
abundance: NA; v_gene: TRBV6-5; j_gene: TRBJ2-5; d_gene: NA; CDR3nt: TGTGCCAGCAGTCCGGGGGGCCCGCGGGAGACCCAGTACTTC; CDR3aa: CASSPGGPRETQYF
abundance: NA; v_gene: TRBV2; j_gene: TRBJ2-5; d_gene: TRBD2; CDR3nt: TGTGCCAGCAGTGGAGATTTGGGGGGGGAGGAGACCCAGTACTTC; CDR3aa: CASSGDLGGEETQYF
abundance: NA; v_gene: TRBV5-1; j_gene: TRBJ2-3; d_gene: NA; CDR3nt: TGCGCCAGCAGCTTGGTGGTAGCTCTCACAGATACGCAGTATTTT; CDR3aa: CASSLVVALTDTQYF
abundance: NA; v_gene: TRBV30; j_gene: TRBJ2-7; d_gene: TRBD1; CDR3nt: TGTGCCTGGAGCGGGTACCGGGACAGCGGTTCGTACGAGCAGTACTTC; CDR3aa: CAWSGYRDSGSYEQYF
abundance: NA; v_gene: TRBV29-1; j_gene: TRBJ1-2; d_gene: NA; CDR3nt: TGCAGCGTTGAAGATACGCAGGGCACTCTATTCTATGGCTACACCTTC; CDR3aa: CSVEDTQGTLFYGYTF
abundance: NA; v_gene: TRBV2; j_gene: TRBJ2-1; d_gene: TRBD2; CDR3nt: TGTGCCAGCAGTAGCGGGGGGTTCGGCTCCAATGAGCAGTTCTTC; CDR3aa: CASSSGGFGSNEQFF
abundance: NA; v_gene: TRBV5-1; j_gene: TRBJ1-2; d_gene: TRBD1; CDR3nt: TGCGCCAGCAGCCCGGAGGCGGGACAGGGGTTCGGTGGCTACACCTTC; CDR3aa: CASSPEAGQGFGGYTF
abundance: NA; v_gene: TRBV13; j_gene: TRBJ1-2; d_gene: NA; CDR3nt: TGTGCCAGCAGCTTAGGACAGGATTATGGCTACACCTTC; CDR3aa: CASSLGQDYGYTF
abundance: few; v_gene: TRBV7-8; j_gene: TRBJ1-2; d_gene: NA; CDR3nt: TGTGCCAGCAGCTTAGAAGACTTCTATGGCTACACCTTC; CDR3aa: CASSLEDFYGYTF
abundance: NA; v_gene: TRBV7-9; j_gene: TRBJ1-1; d_gene: TRBD1; CDR3nt: TGTGCCAGCAGCTTACCGGGACAGGGCTTAGCGATGAACACTGAAGCTTTCTTT; CDR3aa: CASSLPGQGLAMNTEAFF
abundance: NA; v_gene: TRBV30; j_gene: TRBJ2-1; d_gene: NA; CDR3nt: TGTGCCTGGAGTGTACGCGTACAGAACTACAATGAGCAGTTCTTC; CDR3aa: CAWSVRVQNYNEQFF
abundance: once; v_gene: TRBV5-6; j_gene: TRBJ1-4; d_gene: NA; CDR3nt: TGTGCCAGCAGCGGAACGGGACAACGTGCTGAAAAACTGTTTTTT; CDR3aa: CASSGTGQRAEKLFF
abundance: NA; v_gene: TRBV6-5; j_gene: TRBJ1-5; d_gene: NA; CDR3nt: TGTGCCAGCAGTATTTCGGAGGGGAGCAATCAGCCCCAGCATTTT; CDR3aa: CASSISEGSNQPQHF
abundance: NA; v_gene: TRBV6-1; j_gene: TRBJ2-7; d_gene: TRBD1; CDR3nt: TGTGCCAGCAGTGATCGACAGGGGGCATACGAGCAGTACTTC; CDR3aa: CASSDRQGAYEQYF
abundance: NA; v_gene: TRBV5-1; j_gene: TRBJ1-6; d_gene: NA; CDR3nt: TGCGCCAGCAGCTTGGGGTTTCTCAGATCCTCTTCACCCCTCCACTTT; CDR3aa: CASSLGFLRSSSPLHF
abundance: NA; v_gene: TRBV4-2; j_gene: TRBJ2-3; d_gene: TRBD2; CDR3nt: TGTGCCAGCAGCCAAGAATGGGCTAGCGGGGGGGTATCAGATACGCAGTATTTT; CDR3aa: CASSQEWASGGVSDTQYF
abundance: NA; v_gene: TRBV2; j_gene: TRBJ2-2; d_gene: NA; CDR3nt: TGTGCCAGCAGTTTCCAGGGTTCCGGGGAGCTGTTTTTT; CDR3aa: CASSFQGSGELFF
abundance: NA; v_gene: TRBV2; j_gene: TRBJ2-5; d_gene: NA; CDR3nt: TGTGCCAGCAGTGATAGGGCGGGGGCCGGGGTGACCCAGTACTTC; CDR3aa: CASSDRAGAGVTQYF
abundance: once; v_gene: TRBV6-1; j_gene: TRBJ2-7; d_gene: NA; CDR3nt: TGTGCCAGCAACCACGGGGGCGAGCAGTACTTC; CDR3aa: CASNHGGEQYF
abundance: NA; v_gene: TRBV7-6; j_gene: TRBJ1-1; d_gene: TRBD1; CDR3nt: TGTGCCAGCAGCTCATCCCCGGGACAGGGGACTGAAGCTTTCTTT; CDR3aa: CASSSSPGQGTEAFF
abundance: NA; v_gene: TRBV5-1; j_gene: TRBJ2-7; d_gene: TRBD1; CDR3nt: TGCGCCAGCAGTATCGTGACAGGGTCCTACGAGCAGTACTTC; CDR3aa: CASSIVTGSYEQYF